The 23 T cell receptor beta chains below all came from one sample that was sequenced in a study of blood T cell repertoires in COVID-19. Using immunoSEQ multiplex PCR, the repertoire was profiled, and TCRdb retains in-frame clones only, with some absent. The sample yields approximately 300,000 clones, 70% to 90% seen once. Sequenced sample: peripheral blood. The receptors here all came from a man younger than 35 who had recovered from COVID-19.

Here the CDR3 DNA reads TGTGCCAGCAGCCCCCCCCCTTACAATGAGCAGTTCTTC. It codes for CASSPPPYNEQFF. V is TRBV5-4 and J is TRBJ2-1; D gene uncertain. Per germline, CDR1 SGHNT and CDR2 YYREEE (reference sequence). V gave up 4 bases and J gave up 4 bases, with 9 bases separating them. This CDR3 spans 13 amino acids.

Written as DNA, the CDR3 is TGTGCCAGCAGCTTAGATCGAGAGACCCAGTACTTC. Its translation: CASSLDRETQYF. J is TRBJ2-5 and V is TRBV11-2; D is unclear. In germline, CDR1 is SGHAT, CDR2 FQNNGV. This CDR3 has 12 residues. Between the trimmed V and J ends, which lost 0 bases and 4 bases, there was a span of 3 bases.

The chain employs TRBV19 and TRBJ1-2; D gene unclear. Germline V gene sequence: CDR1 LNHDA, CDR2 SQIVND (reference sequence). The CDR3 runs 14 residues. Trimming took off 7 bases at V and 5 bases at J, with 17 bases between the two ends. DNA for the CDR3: TGTGCCAGTACCAAAGCCGGGTTTAGATATGGCTACACCTTC. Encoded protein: CASTKAGFRYGYTF.

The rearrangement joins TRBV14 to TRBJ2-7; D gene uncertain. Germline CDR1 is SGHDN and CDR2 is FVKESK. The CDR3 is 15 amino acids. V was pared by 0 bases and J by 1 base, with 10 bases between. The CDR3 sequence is CASSQEAGLSYEQYF. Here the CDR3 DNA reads TGTGCCAGCAGCCAAGAGGCAGGTCTTTCCTACGAGCAGTACTTC.

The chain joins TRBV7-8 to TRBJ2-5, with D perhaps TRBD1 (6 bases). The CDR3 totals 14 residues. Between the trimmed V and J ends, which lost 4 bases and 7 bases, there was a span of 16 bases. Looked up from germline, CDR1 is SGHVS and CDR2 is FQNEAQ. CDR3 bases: TGTGCCAGCAGCTCCCGGACAGCCCGTGGGACCCAGTACTTC. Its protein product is CASSSRTARGTQYF.

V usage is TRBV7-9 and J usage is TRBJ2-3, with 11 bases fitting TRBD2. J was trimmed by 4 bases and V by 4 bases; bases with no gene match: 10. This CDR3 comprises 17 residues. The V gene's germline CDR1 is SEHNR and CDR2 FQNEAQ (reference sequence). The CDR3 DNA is TGTGCCAGCAGCTCAGGGACTAGCGGAAGGTCGGCAGATACGCAGTATTTT. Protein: CASSSGTSGRSADTQYF.

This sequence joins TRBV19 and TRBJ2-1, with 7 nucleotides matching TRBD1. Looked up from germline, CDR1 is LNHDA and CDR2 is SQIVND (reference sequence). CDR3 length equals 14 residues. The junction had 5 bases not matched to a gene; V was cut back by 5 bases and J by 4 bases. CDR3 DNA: TGTGCCAGTAGTCTAGGACAGGATTACAATGAGCAGTTCTTC. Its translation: CASSLGQDYNEQFF.

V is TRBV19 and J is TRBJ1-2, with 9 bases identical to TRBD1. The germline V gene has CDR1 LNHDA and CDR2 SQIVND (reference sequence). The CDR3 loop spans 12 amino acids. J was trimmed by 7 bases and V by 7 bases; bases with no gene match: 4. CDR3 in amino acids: CASTSDRGGYTF. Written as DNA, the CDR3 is TGTGCCAGTACCTCGGACAGGGGTGGCTACACCTTC.

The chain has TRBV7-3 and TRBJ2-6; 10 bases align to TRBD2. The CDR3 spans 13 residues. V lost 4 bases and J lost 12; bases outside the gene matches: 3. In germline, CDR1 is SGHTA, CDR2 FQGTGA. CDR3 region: CASSYLAGGVLTF. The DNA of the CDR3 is TGTGCCAGCAGCTACTTAGCGGGAGGCGTCCTGACTTTC.

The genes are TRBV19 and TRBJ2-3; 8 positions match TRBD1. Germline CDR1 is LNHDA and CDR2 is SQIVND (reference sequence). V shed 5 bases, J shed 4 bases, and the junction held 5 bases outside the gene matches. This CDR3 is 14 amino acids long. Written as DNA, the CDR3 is TGTGCCAGTAGTTTACAGGGGGTCTCAGATACGCAGTATTTT. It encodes CASSLQGVSDTQYF.

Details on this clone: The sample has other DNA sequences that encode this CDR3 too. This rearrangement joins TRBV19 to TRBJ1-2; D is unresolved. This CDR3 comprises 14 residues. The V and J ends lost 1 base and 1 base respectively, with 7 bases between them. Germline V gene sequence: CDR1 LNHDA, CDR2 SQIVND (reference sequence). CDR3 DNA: TGTGCCAGTAGTATAGGAGGACTTAACTATGGCTACACCTTC. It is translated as CASSIGGLNYGYTF.

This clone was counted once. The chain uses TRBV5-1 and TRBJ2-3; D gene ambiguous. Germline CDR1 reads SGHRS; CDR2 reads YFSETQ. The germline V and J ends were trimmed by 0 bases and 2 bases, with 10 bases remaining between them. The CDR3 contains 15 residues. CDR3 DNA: TGCGCCAGCAGCTTGGCCGTCTATTTCACAGATACGCAGTATTTT. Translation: CASSLAVYFTDTQYF.

For the CDR3, the DNA is TGTGCCAGTAGTGACAGGGGGAACACTGAAGCTTTCTTT. Encoded protein: CASSDRGNTEAFF. The chain is built from TRBV19 and TRBJ1-1, with 8 nucleotides matching TRBD1. Germline V CDR1 and CDR2: LNHDA, SQIVND (reference sequence). Trimming at V came to 5 bases and at J to 1 base, leaving 0 bases not matched to a gene. The CDR3 loop spans 13 amino acids.

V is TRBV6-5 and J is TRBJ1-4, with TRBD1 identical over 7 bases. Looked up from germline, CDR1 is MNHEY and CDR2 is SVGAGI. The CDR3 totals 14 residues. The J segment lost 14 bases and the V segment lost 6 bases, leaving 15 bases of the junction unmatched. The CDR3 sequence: CASRKGALLEGLFF. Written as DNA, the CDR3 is TGTGCCAGCAGAAAGGGGGCCCTTCTTGAGGGGCTGTTTTTT.

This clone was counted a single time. The CDR3 loop is CASSTAVEEKLFF. In DNA, the CDR3 is TGTGCCAGCAGTACAGCGGTGGAGGAAAAACTGTTTTTT. The chain combines TRBV5-4 with TRBJ1-4; D gene unclear. The length of the CDR3 is 13 residues. Trimming removed 5 bases from V and 8 bases from J, with 13 bases in between. Germline CDR1 is SGHNT and CDR2 is YYREEE (reference sequence). Variable domain in full (rest from reference TRBV5-4 and TRBJ1-4): ETGVTQSPTHLIKTRGQQVTLRCSSQSGHNTVSWYQQALGQGPQFIFQYYREEENGRGNFPPRFSGLQFPNYSSELNVNALELDDSALYLCASSTAVEEKLFFGSGTQLSVL.

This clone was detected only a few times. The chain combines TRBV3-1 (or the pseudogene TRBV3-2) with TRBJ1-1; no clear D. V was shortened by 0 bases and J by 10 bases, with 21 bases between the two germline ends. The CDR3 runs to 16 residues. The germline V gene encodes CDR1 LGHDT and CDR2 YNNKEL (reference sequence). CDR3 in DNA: TGTGCCAGCAGCCAAGATCAGGCACCCTTTCCCTTTATAGCTTTCTTT. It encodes CASSQDQAPFPFIAFF.

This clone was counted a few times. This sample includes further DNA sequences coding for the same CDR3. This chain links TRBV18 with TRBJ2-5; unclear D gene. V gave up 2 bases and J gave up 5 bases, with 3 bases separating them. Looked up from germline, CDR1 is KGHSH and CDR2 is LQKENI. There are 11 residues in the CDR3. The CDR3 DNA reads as TGTGCCAGCTCACCAGAGGAGACCCAGTACTTC. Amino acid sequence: CASSPEETQYF.

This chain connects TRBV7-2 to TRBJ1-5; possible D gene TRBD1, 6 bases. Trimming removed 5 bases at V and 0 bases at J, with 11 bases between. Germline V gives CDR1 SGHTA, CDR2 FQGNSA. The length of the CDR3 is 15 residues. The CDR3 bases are TGTGCCAGCAGCCCCAGGACAGATAGCAATCAGCCCCAGCATTTT. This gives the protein CASSPRTDSNQPQHF.

The CDR3: CASSWGLAGEQFF. The CDR3 nucleotides are TGTGCCAGCAGTTGGGGACTAGCAGGTGAGCAGTTCTTC. The chain links TRBV12-3 or TRBV12-4 to TRBJ2-1; 9 positions agree with TRBD2. V shed 4 bases and J 9 bases; nucleotides not matched to a gene: 4. The CDR3 consists of 13 residues.

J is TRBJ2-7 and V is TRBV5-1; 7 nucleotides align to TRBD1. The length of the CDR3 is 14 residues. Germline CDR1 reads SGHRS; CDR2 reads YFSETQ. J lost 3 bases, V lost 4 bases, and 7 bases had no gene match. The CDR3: CASSPRDRDYEQYF. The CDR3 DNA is TGCGCCAGCAGCCCCCGGGACAGAGACTACGAGCAGTACTTC.

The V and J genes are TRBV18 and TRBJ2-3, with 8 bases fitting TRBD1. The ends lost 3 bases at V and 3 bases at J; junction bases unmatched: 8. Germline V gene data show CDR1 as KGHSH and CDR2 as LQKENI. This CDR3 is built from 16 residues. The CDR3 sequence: CASSPLLGQGTDTQYF. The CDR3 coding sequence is TGTGCCAGCTCACCCCTATTAGGACAGGGAACAGATACGCAGTATTTT.

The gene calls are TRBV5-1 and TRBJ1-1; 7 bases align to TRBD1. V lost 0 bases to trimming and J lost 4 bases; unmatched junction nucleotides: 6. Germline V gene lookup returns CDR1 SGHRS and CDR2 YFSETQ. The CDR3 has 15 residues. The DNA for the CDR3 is TGCGCCAGCAGCTTGGTGAACCCAGGGGGCACTGAAGCTTTCTTT. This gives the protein CASSLVNPGGTEAFF. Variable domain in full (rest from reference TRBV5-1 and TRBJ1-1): KAGVTQTPRYLIKTRGQQVTLSCSPISGHRSVSWYQQTPGQGLQFLFEYFSETQRNKGNFPGRFSGRQFSNSRSEMNVSTLELGDSALYLCASSLVNPGGTEAFFGQGTRLTVV.

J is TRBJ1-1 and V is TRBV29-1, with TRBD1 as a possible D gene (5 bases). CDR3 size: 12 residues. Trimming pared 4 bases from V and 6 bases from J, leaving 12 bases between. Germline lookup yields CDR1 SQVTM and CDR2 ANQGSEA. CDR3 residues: CSVVRGRAEAFF. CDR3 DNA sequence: TGCAGCGTTGTAAGGGGTAGGGCTGAAGCTTTCTTT.